The 14 T cell receptor beta chains below were found in one sample sequenced in a study of blood T cell repertoires in COVID-19. The repertoire was sequenced with immunoSEQ multiplex PCR; TCRdb's copy has only in-frame clones and lacks some. The repertoire holds approximately 210,000 clones, with approximately 82% as singletons. What was sequenced was PBMCs or T cells enriched from blood (not recorded which). Receptors originate from a man between 40 and 49 years old who had recovered from COVID-19.

This chain uses TRBV5-6 with TRBJ1-2, with no clear D. Germline CDR1 is SGHDT and CDR2 is YYEEEE. With 3 bases removed from V and 3 bases from J, the gap between germline ends came to 9 bases. The CDR3 loop spans 13 amino acids. DNA of the CDR3: TGTGCCAGCAGCTCGACTTGGCACTATGGCTACACCTTC. Protein: CASSSTWHYGYTF.

This clone appeared once. The rearrangement joins TRBV2 to TRBJ2-1; D gene uncertain. This CDR3 region has 12 residues. CDR1 is SNHLY and CDR2 is FYNNEI in the germline V gene. V lost 5 bases to trimming and J lost 7 bases, with 9 bases between them. CDR3 nucleotides: TGTGCCAGCAGTTCTAGTGGAAATGAGCAGTTCTTC. It translates to CASSSSGNEQFF.

This clone has only a few counts. The gene calls are TRBV7-2 and TRBJ1-5; D gene uncertain. Germline-derived CDR1 and CDR2 are SGHTA and FQGNSA. The CDR3 has 14 amino acids. V was shortened by 4 bases and J by 8 bases, with 15 bases between the two germline ends. DNA for the CDR3: TGTGCCAGCAGCTCCTTCGGGGTCCAGGAGCCCCAGCATTTT. Translation: CASSSFGVQEPQHF.

The rearrangement uses TRBV28 and TRBJ2-7; no reliable D call. Germline V CDR1 and CDR2: MDHEN, SYDVKM. Trimming stripped 10 bases from V and 1 base from J, with 8 bases between. The CDR3 is made up of 11 amino acids. CDR3 in amino acids: CAIRGSYEQYF. The CDR3 DNA reads as TGTGCCATTCGCGGATCCTACGAGCAGTACTTC.

The chain carries TRBV11-2 and TRBJ2-7; 8 positions agree with TRBD2. The V gene end was trimmed by 5 bases and the J gene end by 2 bases; junction bases not matched to a gene: 8. Germline CDR1 SGHAT, CDR2 FQNNGV. The CDR3 runs 15 residues. The CDR3 is CASSDRGLAPYEQYF. DNA of the CDR3: TGTGCCAGCAGCGACAGAGGACTAGCTCCCTACGAGCAGTACTTC.

The rearrangement uses TRBV4-1 and TRBJ2-7, with 7 positions matching TRBD1. Germline V gene data show CDR1 as MGHRA and CDR2 as YSYEKL. The V segment lost 4 bases and the J segment 7 bases; nucleotides outside the gene matches: 22. This CDR3 comprises 18 residues. The CDR3 nucleotides read TGCGCCAGCAGCCTTTTTACCCAAGGGACAGCTTCCCCGTGGGAGCAGTACTTC. Protein product: CASSLFTQGTASPWEQYF.

This rearrangement joins TRBV10-3 to TRBJ1-1; D is unresolved. CDR1 is ENHRY and CDR2 is SYGVKD in the germline V gene. Trimming left V 3 bases short and J 2 bases short, with 10 bases between. The length of the CDR3 is 14 residues. Here the CDR3 DNA reads TGTGCCATCAGTGAACCCCCAGGAAACACTGAAGCTTTCTTT. This sequence encodes CAISEPPGNTEAFF.

This clone was seen ten or more times. The chain recombines TRBV3-1 (or the pseudogene TRBV3-2) with TRBJ1-2, with D perhaps TRBD1 (5 bases). The CDR3 has 15 amino acids. From germline, CDR1 is LGHDT and CDR2 YNNKEL (reference sequence). With 2 bases removed from V and 5 bases from J, the gap between germline ends came to 15 bases. CDR3 protein: CASSQRQTQRYGYTF. The CDR3 DNA follows: TGTGCCAGCAGCCAACGACAGACCCAGAGATATGGCTACACCTTC.

With regard to this clone: The identical CDR3 is also encoded by other nucleotide sequences in the sample. This chain connects TRBV5-1 to TRBJ2-7; 7 bases match TRBD1. V lost 3 bases and J lost 0; bases outside the gene matches: 3. This CDR3 comprises 14 residues. The germline V gene has CDR1 SGHRS and CDR2 YFSETQ. The CDR3, as DNA: TGCGCCAGCAGCTCCAGACAGGGCTCCTACGAGCAGTACTTC. This sequence encodes CASSSRQGSYEQYF.

This sequence joins TRBV5-4 and TRBJ1-5; D might be TRBD1 (6 bases). Germline-derived CDR1 and CDR2 are SGHNT and YYREEE (reference sequence). With 3 bases removed from V and 0 bases from J, the gap between germline ends came to 7 bases. CDR3 size: 14 residues. CDR3 protein: CASSSDSSNQPQHF. As DNA, the CDR3 is TGTGCCAGCAGCTCGGACAGTAGCAATCAGCCCCAGCATTTT.

The V gene is TRBV30, the J gene TRBJ1-2; D is possibly TRBD1 (5 bases). Trimming stripped 2 bases from V and 5 bases from J, with 15 bases between. From germline, CDR1 is GTSNPN and CDR2 SVGIG (reference sequence). This CDR3 region has 14 residues. CDR3: CAWSLVGVGYGYTF. CDR3 sequence (DNA): TGTGCCTGGAGTTTGGTAGGGGTCGGATATGGCTACACCTTC.

This chain uses TRBV15 with TRBJ1-6, with D hard to call. This CDR3 has 16 amino acids. With 3 bases removed from V and 0 bases from J, the gap between germline ends came to 9 bases. The germline V gene has CDR1 LNHNV and CDR2 YYDKDF (reference sequence). The CDR3 DNA reads TGTGCCACCAGCAGCCTGGGGAGCTCCTATAATTCACCCCTCCACTTT. This sequence encodes CATSSLGSSYNSPLHF.

The CDR3 nucleotides are TGTGCCAGCAGCTTAACGGGACATAGGTCAGAGACCCAGTACTTC. Amino acids: CASSLTGHRSETQYF. The chain uses TRBV5-4 and TRBJ2-5; weak D call: TRBD1 (6 bases). Trimming took 2 bases from V and 4 from J, leaving 15 bases between them. The CDR3 is 15 residues long. Germline V gene data show CDR1 as SGHNT and CDR2 as YYREEE (reference sequence). The variable domain in full, with the rest retrieved from reference TRBV5-4 and TRBJ2-5, is ETGVTQSPTHLIKTRGQQVTLRCSSQSGHNTVSWYQQALGQGPQFIFQYYREEENGRGNFPPRFSGLQFPNYSSELNVNALELDDSALYLCASSLTGHRSETQYFGPGTRLLVL.

About this clone itself: Mismatch with germline at one junction end may stem from a read error. V usage is TRBV7-3 and J usage is TRBJ1-1; the match to TRBD1 covers 7 bases. The CDR3 runs 13 residues. The germline CDR1 and CDR2 sequences are SGHTA and FQGTGA. CDR3 loop: CASSLTTGTEAFF. CDR3 in DNA: TGTGCCAGCAGCCTAACAACCGGGACAGAGGCTTTCTTT.